Each of the 10 T cell receptor beta chains below was sequenced from the same sample in a study of OX40 agonist ivuxolimab in advanced cancers. Using immunoSEQ multiplex PCR, the repertoire was profiled, and TCRdb retains in-frame clones only, with some absent. The repertoire holds fewer than 50,000 clones, with about 90% as singletons. The sample consisted of CD4+ or CD8+ T cells sorted from blood, taken in a trial of the OX40 agonist ivuxolimab. Receptor source: an adult with an advanced solid tumor such as melanoma, head and neck, liver or kidney cancer.

DNA of the CDR3: TGTGCCAGCAGCGTAGCTACCGGGGAGCTGTTTTTT. Translating it yields CASSVATGELFF. This rearrangement joins TRBV9 to TRBJ2-2; unclear D gene. This CDR3 has 12 residues. The germline CDR1 and CDR2 sequences are SGDLS and YYNGEE. Trimming shortened V by 0 bases and J by 5 bases, and 2 bases separated the two germline ends.

This chain connects TRBV6-1 to TRBJ2-5; 7 nucleotides align to TRBD1. Germline V CDR1 and CDR2: MNHNS, SASEGT. The V segment lost 8 bases and the J segment 4 bases; nucleotides outside the gene matches: 13. The CDR3 contains 15 residues. CDR3 region: CASGGGRGFGETQYF. Here the CDR3 DNA reads TGTGCCAGCGGGGGTGGCAGGGGGTTTGGAGAGACCCAGTACTTC.

The rearrangement uses TRBV28 and TRBJ1-4; 11 nucleotides agree with TRBD1. The CDR3 extends over 16 amino acids. Germline-derived CDR1 and CDR2 are MDHEN and SYDVKM. J lost 4 bases, V lost 8 bases, and 9 bases had no gene match. For the CDR3, the DNA is TGTGCCAGCCAACTCGGGACAGGGGGGTATAATGAAAAACTGTTTTTT. It codes for CASQLGTGGYNEKLFF.

In nucleotides, the CDR3 is TGTGCCAGCAGTTCGGACAAGGGAGGTAGGGGTTCCTACGAGCAGTACTTC. Protein: CASSSDKGGRGSYEQYF. The chain couples TRBV28 to TRBJ2-7; a weak D match, TRBD2 (6 bases). CDR1 is MDHEN, CDR2 SYDVKM, per germline. The ends were cut back, 4 bases at V and 1 base at J, with 20 bases in the middle. The CDR3 is 17 residues long. Using reference TRBV28 and TRBJ2-7 for the parts outside the CDR3, the full variable domain is DVKVTQSSRYLVKRTGEKVFLECVQDMDHENMFWYRQDPGLGLRLIYFSYDVKMKEKGDIPEGYSVSREKKERFSLILESASTNQTSMYLCASSSDKGGRGSYEQYFGPGTRLTVT.

The rearrangement links TRBV9 to TRBJ2-3; 7 nucleotides align to TRBD2. Trimming took 4 bases from V and 2 from J; bases not matched to a gene: 7. Germline V gives CDR1 SGDLS, CDR2 YYNGEE. CDR3 length equals 15 residues. CDR3 sequence reads: CASSLSTSSTDTQYF. The CDR3 region has the DNA TGTGCCAGCAGCCTATCGACTAGCTCCACAGATACGCAGTATTTT.

J is TRBJ1-1 and V is TRBV4-2, with a tentative D call TRBD1 (5 bases). Germline lookup yields CDR1 LGHNA and CDR2 YNFKEQ. The CDR3 loop spans 13 amino acids. V lost 3 bases and J 6 bases, leaving 11 bases between the germline ends. The CDR3 here is CASSHRQIPEAFF. The DNA of the CDR3 is TGTGCCAGCAGCCACCGACAGATCCCTGAAGCTTTCTTT.

The CDR3: CASSYLEGINGYTF. The CDR3 DNA is TGTGCCAGCAGTTACTTGGAGGGTATTAATGGCTACACCTTC. The rearrangement links TRBV6-5 to TRBJ1-2; D is unclear. Germline CDR1 is MNHEY and CDR2 is SVGAGI. Deletions cut 1 base from V and 6 bases from J, with 12 bases between. The CDR3 runs to 14 residues.

The genes are TRBV14 and TRBJ2-1; TRBD2 matches at 11 bases. CDR3 size: 16 residues. V lost 5 bases, J lost 6 bases, and 9 bases stayed unmatched. The V gene's germline CDR1 is SGHDN and CDR2 FVKESK. CDR3: CASSRELAGALNEQFF. CDR3 sequence (DNA): TGTGCCAGCAGCAGGGAACTAGCGGGAGCCCTCAATGAGCAGTTCTTC. The full variable domain, completed using reference TRBV14 and TRBJ2-1, is EAGVTQFPSHSVIEKGQTVTLRCDPISGHDNLYWYRRVMGKEIKFLLHFVKESKQDESGMPNNRFLAERTGGTYSTLKVQPAELEDSGVYFCASSRELAGALNEQFFGPGTRLTVL.

V usage is TRBV7-9 and J usage is TRBJ1-1, with D possibly being TRBD1 (5 bases). V gave up 0 bases and J gave up 2 bases, with 10 bases separating them. Per the germline V gene, CDR1 is SEHNR and CDR2 is FQNEAQ (reference sequence). The CDR3 has 15 amino acids. As DNA, the CDR3 is TGTGCCAGCAGCTTAGCTCGGGGGAGAAACACTGAAGCTTTCTTT. This codes for CASSLARGRNTEAFF.

This rearrangement joins TRBV5-6 to TRBJ2-7; 7 bases line up with TRBD1. CDR1 is SGHDT, CDR2 YYEEEE, per germline. The V and J ends lost 6 bases and 0 bases, in that order; junction bases with no gene match: 3. The CDR3 runs 13 residues. DNA for the CDR3: TGTGCCAGCATGGGACAGATCTCCTACGAGCAGTACTTC. Its translation is CASMGQISYEQYF.